The 30 T cell receptor beta chains below all came from one sample that was sequenced in a study of post-analysis software for immune sequencing data. Study-wide results and limits: TRBV5-6, TRBV5-1 and TRBV20-1 were among roughly 5 TRBV segments more frequent in patients than controls.

The TCR beta cDNA libraries carried unique molecular identifiers. TCRdb processed the PCR reads anew with MiXCR; each CDR3 protein has one entry. Of roughly 600,000 distinct CDR3 sequences in the sample, roughly 46% were seen once. Their cognate antigens are unknown. Sequences were obtained from blood. All receptors derive from a girl aged 10 to 17 with multiple sclerosis.

This chain joins TRBV7-2 and TRBJ2-7; D is undetermined. Germline CDR1 reads SGHTA; CDR2 reads FQGNSA. V shed 5 bases and J shed 5 bases, with 13 bases lying between them. The length of the CDR3 is 13 residues. CDR3 bases: TGTGCCAGCAGCGTCCTCGTGGTCAACGAGCAGTACTTC. Its translation is CASSVLVVNEQYF.

V and J are TRBV4-1 and TRBJ2-5, with TRBD1 matching over 9 bases. This CDR3 is 15 amino acids long. CDR1 and CDR2 from the germline V gene are MGHRA and YSYEKL. V dropped 2 bases and J dropped 5; count of bases not matched to a gene: 6. DNA of the CDR3: TGCGCCAGCAGCCAACTACGGACAGGGGACGAGACCCAGTACTTC. This translates into CASSQLRTGDETQYF.

The chain has TRBV20-1 and TRBJ2-1; 9 nucleotides match TRBD2. Germline V gene data show CDR1 as DFQATT and CDR2 as SNEGSKA (reference sequence). This CDR3 comprises 15 residues. V lost 0 bases to trimming and J lost 4 bases; unmatched junction nucleotides: 4. CDR3: CSARERAGGYNEQFF. CDR3 bases: TGCAGTGCTAGAGAAAGAGCGGGGGGATACAATGAGCAGTTCTTC.

This chain uses TRBV6-6 with TRBJ2-7; 7 bases are a match to TRBD2. The CDR3 extends over 13 amino acids. Looked up from germline, CDR1 is MNHNY and CDR2 is SVGAGI (reference sequence). Trimming cost V 7 bases and J 4 bases; bases outside gene matches: 7. For the CDR3, the DNA is TGTGCCAGCACCCGGGGGGTGACTTACGAGCAGTACTTC. Translated, it gives CASTRGVTYEQYF.

V gene TRBV7-2 combines with J gene TRBJ2-3, with 14 bases aligning to TRBD2. With V trimmed by 4 bases and J by 0 bases, 9 bases remained unmatched. The length of the CDR3 is 19 residues. Per the germline V gene, CDR1 is SGHTA and CDR2 is FQGNSA. The CDR3 loop reads CASSSRTSGRPVSTDTQYF. CDR3 in DNA: TGTGCCAGCAGCTCCCGGACTAGCGGGAGGCCCGTAAGCACAGATACGCAGTATTTT.

There are a few counts of this clonotype. The chain combines TRBV11-2 with TRBJ2-3; 8 bases line up with TRBD2. The germline V gene has CDR1 SGHAT and CDR2 FQNNGV. V lost 1 base to trimming and J lost 1 base; unmatched junction nucleotides: 4. The CDR3 sequence is 16 residues long. For the CDR3, the DNA is TGTGCCAGCAGCTTAGTCTCGACTAGCGGCACAGATACGCAGTATTTT. Residues: CASSLVSTSGTDTQYF.

This chain connects TRBV10-3 to TRBJ2-2; 9 positions match TRBD1. With 6 bases clipped from V and 1 base from J, the junction kept 6 bases outside the gene matches. CDR3 length: 16 amino acids. Germline CDR1 ENHRY, CDR2 SYGVKD. The CDR3 DNA reads TGTGCCATCAGCCCACGACAGGGGGAGAACACCGGGGAGCTGTTTTTT. Its protein product is CAISPRQGENTGELFF.

Comments on this clonotype: At one end the junction does not follow the germline gene, possibly because of a read error. The chain joins TRBV5-6 to TRBJ1-4; a possible D gene is TRBD1 (5 bases). Germline values: CDR1 SGHDT, CDR2 YYEEEE. This CDR3 spans 13 amino acids. This CDR3 is CASSFGTEERLFF. Written as DNA, the CDR3 is TGTGCCAGCAGCTTCGGGACGGAAGAAAGACTGTTTTTT.

This rearrangement joins TRBV20-1 to TRBJ2-5; 9 bases fit TRBD1. Germline trimming cut 6 bases from V and 5 bases from J; bases unmatched to any gene: 19. Per germline, CDR1 DFQATT and CDR2 SNEGSKA (reference sequence). This CDR3 is built from 17 residues. The CDR3 protein is CSAIHLTGGQSRETQYF. The CDR3 region has the DNA TGCAGTGCCATACATTTGACAGGGGGGCAGTCAAGGGAGACCCAGTACTTC.

The chain carries TRBV5-1 and TRBJ2-1; the match to TRBD1 covers 11 bases. Germline V gene sequence: CDR1 SGHRS, CDR2 YFSETQ. This CDR3 has 15 residues. With 4 bases clipped from V and 7 bases from J, the junction kept 7 bases outside the gene matches. CDR3 region: CASSITGQGANEQFF. CDR3 coding DNA: TGCGCCAGCAGCATCACCGGACAGGGGGCAAATGAGCAGTTCTTC.

The genes are TRBV6-5 and TRBJ2-7; D may be TRBD1 (5 bases). Germline CDR1 reads MNHEY; CDR2 reads SVGAGI. The CDR3 consists of 16 residues. The V end was cut by 6 bases, the J end by 4 bases, with 22 bases between. CDR3 nucleotide sequence: TGTGCCAGCAGGGCTGAAAGCTGGGGCAATGGATACGAGCAGTACTTC. Its protein product is CASRAESWGNGYEQYF.

This clonotype was seen a few times. DNA for the CDR3: TGTGCCATCAGTGAGGGGACCCTACAGTGGGGCGAGCAGTACTTC. This sequence encodes CAISEGTLQWGEQYF. The chain uses TRBV10-3 and TRBJ2-5, with D perhaps matching TRBD1 or TRBD2 (5 bases each). The DNA end is more similar to TRBJ2-7, so the J call may be wrong. Germline-derived CDR1 and CDR2 are ENHRY and SYGVKD. The CDR3 is 15 amino acids.

This clonotype was observed a few times. The chain couples TRBV7-3 to TRBJ1-2; TRBD1 agrees at 8 bases. V shed 9 bases and J 0 bases; nucleotides not matched to a gene: 9. Germline V lookup: CDR1 SGHTA, CDR2 FQGTGA. CDR3 size: 15 residues. The CDR3 nucleotides read TGTGCCAGTAGGGTGGGGACAGGCGCTAACTATGGCTACACCTTC. It codes for CASRVGTGANYGYTF.

This rearrangement joins TRBV6-5 to TRBJ2-5; TRBD2 is a possible D gene (5 bases). Germline CDR1 and CDR2: MNHEY and SVGAGI. V lost 1 base to trimming and J lost 6 bases, with 9 bases between them. The CDR3 has 13 amino acids. This CDR3 reads CASSYWGAKTQYF. The CDR3 DNA sequence: TGTGCCAGCAGTTACTGGGGAGCGAAGACCCAGTACTTC.

Details on this clonotype: Lacking the conserved final phenylalanine or tryptophan, this CDR3 likely reflects a read error. The chain couples TRBV5-5 to TRBJ2-7, with 8 positions matching TRBD2. Per the germline V gene, CDR1 is SGHKS and CDR2 is YYEKEE (reference sequence). CDR3 length equals 18 residues. V gave up 7 bases and J gave up 0 bases; unmatched junction bases: 18. CDR3 amino acids: CASRYGGRLALLSYEQYY. The DNA of the CDR3 is TGTGCCAGCCGCTATGGGGGGCGACTAGCGCTCCTCTCCTACGAGCAGTACTAC.

The gene calls are TRBV6-6 and TRBJ1-5; 8 positions agree with TRBD1. Germline V gene sequence: CDR1 MNHNY, CDR2 SVGAGI (reference sequence). J lost 3 bases, V lost 2 bases, and 3 bases had no gene match. The CDR3 contains 15 residues. CDR3 DNA sequence: TGTGCCAGCAGTTACCGGACAGGGAACAATCAGCCCCAGCATTTT. Encoded protein: CASSYRTGNNQPQHF.

Points on this clonotype: At one end the junction does not follow the germline gene, possibly because of a read error. V is TRBV7-2 and J is TRBJ2-1; D is possibly TRBD2 (7 bases). CDR1 is SGHTA, CDR2 FQGNSA, per germline. This CDR3 is 15 amino acids long. CDR3 coding DNA: TGTGCCAGCACCTTAGGGGGGGGGAACTACAATGAGCAGTTCTTC. Translation: CASTLGGGNYNEQFF.

The rearrangement joins TRBV12-3 or TRBV12-4 to TRBJ1-1, with D possibly matching TRBD1 (5 bases). The V gene lost 7 bases and the J gene lost 10 bases, with 22 bases spanning the gap. The CDR3 extends over 14 amino acids. CDR3 in amino acids: CASIPVGVLRGAFF. The CDR3 DNA sequence: TGTGCCAGCATACCCGTGGGGGTTTTGAGAGGAGCTTTCTTT.

V gene TRBV29-1 combines with J gene TRBJ2-1; 8 nucleotides match TRBD1. The CDR3 loop spans 12 amino acids. With 0 bases clipped from V and 10 bases from J, the junction kept 2 bases outside the gene matches. CDR1 is SQVTM and CDR2 is ANQGSEA in the germline V gene. CDR3 nucleotide sequence: TGCAGCGTTGAAGAGGGGGACAGGGAGCAGTTCTTC. This gives the protein CSVEEGDREQFF.

V and J are TRBV29-1 and TRBJ2-1; D is undetermined. V was pared by 8 bases and J by 6 bases, with 14 bases between. Germline-derived CDR1 and CDR2 are SQVTM and ANQGSEA. CDR3 length equals 12 residues. In DNA form, the CDR3 reads TGCAGCCCCTCGACTCCGTCCAATGAGCAGTTCTTC. As protein: CSPSTPSNEQFF.

CDR3 coding DNA: TGTGCCAGCAGTTTAGGAGGGGGGCTAGCGGGGGGGCGAAGAACCGGGGAGCTGTTTTTT. Translating gives CASSLGGGLAGGRRTGELFF. The V gene is TRBV12-3 or TRBV12-4, the J gene TRBJ2-2, with 12 bases lining up with TRBD2. J was trimmed by 5 bases and V by 1 base; bases with no gene match: 14. This CDR3 is built from 20 residues.

Turning to this clonotype: A read error may produce the germline difference seen at one junction end. The genes are TRBV30 and TRBJ2-7, with D maybe TRBD1 (5 bases). CDR1 GTSNPN and CDR2 SVGIG come from the germline V gene (reference sequence). CDR3 length: 12 residues. The CDR3 spells CARSPQVAEQYF. As DNA, the CDR3 is TGTGCCAGGAGTCCACAGGTCGCCGAGCAGTACTTC. The variable domain in full, with the rest retrieved from reference TRBV30 and TRBJ2-7, is SQTIHQWPATLVQPVGSPLSLECTVEGTSNPNLYWYRQAAGRGLQLLFYSVGIGQISSEVPQNLSASRPQDRQFILSSKKLLLSDSGFYLCARSPQVAEQYFGPGTRLTVT.

The table lists this clonotype with a few counts. The chain is built from TRBV12-3 or TRBV12-4 and TRBJ1-2; no reliable D call. Trimming pared 3 bases from V and 6 bases from J, leaving 8 bases between. The CDR3 runs 12 residues. CDR3 sequence: CASSFGDNGYTF. The CDR3 nucleotides are TGTGCCAGCAGTTTTGGCGATAATGGCTACACCTTC.

This clonotype was detected a few times. The gene calls are TRBV4-2 and TRBJ1-2, with 7 bases lining up with TRBD1. Germline assignment: CDR1 LGHNA and CDR2 YNFKEQ. V lost 0 bases, J lost 6 bases, and 1 base stayed unmatched. This CDR3 comprises 13 residues. CDR3 DNA sequence: TGTGCCAGCAGCCAAGACAGGGGGGATGGCTACACCTTC. This encodes CASSQDRGDGYTF.

This clonotype came up a few times. The chain carries TRBV15 and TRBJ1-1; TRBD1 matches 10 bases. V trimming: 6 bases; J trimming: 8 bases; junction bases outside the gene matches: 15. Germline-derived CDR1 and CDR2 are LNHNV and YYDKDF (reference sequence). This CDR3 comprises 16 residues. CDR3 coding DNA: TGTGCCACCAGTTCCGTCCCGGGACAGGGGATTCTGGAAGCTTTCTTT. Encoded protein: CATSSVPGQGILEAFF.

This clonotype showed up just a few times. The chain uses TRBV7-9 and TRBJ2-3; no clear D. The V end lost 2 bases, the J end lost 0 bases, and 9 bases lay between the germline ends. The V gene's germline CDR1 is SEHNR and CDR2 FQNEAQ (reference sequence). The CDR3 length is 15 residues. The CDR3 region has the DNA TGTGCCAGCAGCTTATCGAGATCTAGCACAGATACGCAGTATTTT. This sequence encodes CASSLSRSSTDTQYF.

This clonotype was counted only a few times. The V and J genes are TRBV10-3 and TRBJ1-2; maybe TRBD1 (5 bases). From germline, CDR1 is ENHRY and CDR2 SYGVKD. V was cut by 5 bases and J by 0 bases, with 16 bases left in between. CDR3 length equals 16 residues. DNA of the CDR3: TGTGCCATCAGTACCCGGGACTCCCTAGCTAACTATGGCTACACCTTC. As protein: CAISTRDSLANYGYTF.

This clonotype has a handful of counts. The chain has TRBV7-8 and TRBJ1-1, with D unresolved. Trimming shortened V by 5 bases and J by 6 bases, and 10 bases separated the two germline ends. This CDR3 comprises 12 residues. Looked up from germline, CDR1 is SGHVS and CDR2 is FQNEAQ. The CDR3 bases are TGTGCCAGCAGCCTGTCGGGTGCTGAAGCTTTCTTT. This translates into CASSLSGAEAFF.

This clonotype came up a few times. The chain carries TRBV10-3 and TRBJ1-1; D remains ambiguous. Germline V gene lookup returns CDR1 ENHRY and CDR2 SYGVKD. There are 12 residues in the CDR3. Trimming cost V 3 bases and J 4 bases, with 6 bases left between them. Here the CDR3 reads CAISDEGTEAFF. The CDR3 DNA reads TGTGCCATCAGTGATGAGGGCACTGAAGCTTTCTTT.

The rearrangement links TRBV12-3 or TRBV12-4 to TRBJ2-5; D unresolved. The CDR3 sequence is 15 residues long. The V end was cut by 5 bases, the J end by 2 bases, with 15 bases between. DNA for the CDR3: TGTGCCAGCAGTACTGAGGTTGGGCAGCAAGAGACCCAGTACTTC. This sequence encodes CASSTEVGQQETQYF.